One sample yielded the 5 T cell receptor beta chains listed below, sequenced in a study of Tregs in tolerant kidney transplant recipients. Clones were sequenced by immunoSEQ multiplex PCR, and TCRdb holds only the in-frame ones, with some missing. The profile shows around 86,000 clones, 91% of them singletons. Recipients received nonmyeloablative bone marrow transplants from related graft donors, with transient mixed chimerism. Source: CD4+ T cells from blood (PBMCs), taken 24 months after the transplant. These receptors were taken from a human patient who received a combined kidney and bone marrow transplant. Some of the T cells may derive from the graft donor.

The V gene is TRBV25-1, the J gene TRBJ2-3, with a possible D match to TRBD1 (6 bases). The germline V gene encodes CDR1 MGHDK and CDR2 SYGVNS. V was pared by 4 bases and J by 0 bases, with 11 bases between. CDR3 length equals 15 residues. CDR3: CASSVWDKSTDTQYF. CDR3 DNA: TGTGCCAGCAGTGTGTGGGACAAGAGCACAGATACGCAGTATTTT. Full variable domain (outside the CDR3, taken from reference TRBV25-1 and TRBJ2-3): EADIYQTPRYLVIGTGKKITLECSQTMGHDKMYWYQQDPGMELHLIHYSYGVNSTEKGDLSSESTVSRIRTEHFPLTLESARPSHTSQYLCASSVWDKSTDTQYFGPGTRLTVL.

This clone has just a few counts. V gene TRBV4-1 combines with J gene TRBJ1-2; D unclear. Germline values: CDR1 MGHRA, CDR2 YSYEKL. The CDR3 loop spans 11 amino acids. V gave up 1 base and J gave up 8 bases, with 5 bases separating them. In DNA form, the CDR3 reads TGCGCCAGCAGCCAAGCCGGGGGCTACACCTTC. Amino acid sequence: CASSQAGGYTF.

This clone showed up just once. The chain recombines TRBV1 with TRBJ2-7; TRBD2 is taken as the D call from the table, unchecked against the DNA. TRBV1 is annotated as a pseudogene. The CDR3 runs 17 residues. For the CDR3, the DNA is TGCACCAGCAGCCAAGCCCCTCCCCCGAGAGGTTCCTACGAGCAGTACTTC. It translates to CTSSQAPPPRGSYEQYF.

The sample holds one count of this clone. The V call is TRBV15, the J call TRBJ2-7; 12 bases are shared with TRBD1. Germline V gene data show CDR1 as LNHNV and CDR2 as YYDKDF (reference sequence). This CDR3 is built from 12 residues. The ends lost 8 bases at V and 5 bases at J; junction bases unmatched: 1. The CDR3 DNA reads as TGTGCCACCGGGACAGGGGGCCACGAGCAGTACTTC. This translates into CATGTGGHEQYF. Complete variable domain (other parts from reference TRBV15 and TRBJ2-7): DAMVIQNPRYQVTQFGKPVTLSCSQTLNHNVMYWYQQKSSQAPKLLFHYYDKDFNNEADTPDNFQSRRPNTSFCFLDIRSPGLGDTAMYLCATGTGGHEQYFGPGTRLTVT.

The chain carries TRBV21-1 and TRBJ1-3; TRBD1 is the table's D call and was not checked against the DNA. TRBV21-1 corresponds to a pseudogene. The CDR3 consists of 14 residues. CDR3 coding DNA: TGTGCCAGCAGCACAGGCAGGGTGGGAAACACCATATATTTT. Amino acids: CASSTGRVGNTIYF.